Described below is a single T cell receptor (beta chain) sequence and its context. Its antigen is not known. The V end lost 4 bases, the J end lost 7 bases, and 19 bases lay between the germline ends. The germline V gene has CDR1 MNHEY and CDR2 SVGAGI. The length of the CDR3 is 15 residues. Using immunoSEQ multiplex PCR, the repertoire was profiled, and TCRdb retains in-frame clones only, with some absent. The sample consists of about 73,000 clones, 65% to 90% of them appearing once. Anyone with autoimmune disease history or systemic immunosuppression was excluded. The data belong to a study of OX40 agonist ivuxolimab in advanced cancers. About the study: The patients got ivuxolimab, which is an agonistic anti-OX40 (CD134) antibody. Regarding the study as a whole: The study found among the lowest clonal expansion in partial responders at 0.1-3.0 mg/kg. At doses 0.1 to 3.0 mg/kg, CD4+ and CD8+ clones expanded.

Sequencing used CD4+ or CD8+ T cells sorted from blood, obtained in a trial of the OX40 agonist ivuxolimab. The source is an adult with an advanced solid tumor such as melanoma, head and neck, liver or kidney cancer. The chain recombines TRBV6-5 with TRBJ1-2, with D tentatively TRBD1 (6 bases). The CDR3 loop is CASSSPLRLGGGYTF. The DNA for the CDR3 is TGTGCCAGCAGTTCCCCGCTGCGTCTAGGGGGTGGCTACACCTTC.